A single T cell receptor beta chain is shown here with its context. What it recognizes is unknown. Combining a sample-barcoded 5' primer with a J-beta primer mix, a second PCR ran for roughly 7 to 12 cycles. Tags on each cDNA molecule came from a template-switch adaptor with 12 random nucleotides. MiXCR, run by TCRdb on the 5' RACE reads, gives a single entry per CDR3 protein. The profile shows approximately 790,000 distinct CDR3 sequences, about 59% of them singletons. This sample was included in a study of blood T cells in healthy people across ages. Study findings and constraints: Strong correlation linked observed beta diversity and percent naive T cells.

Germline V gene sequence: CDR1 DFQATT, CDR2 SNEGSKA (reference sequence). V was trimmed by 3 bases and J by 7 bases, leaving 13 bases between them. The CDR3 totals 13 residues. In each sample, at least 6.5 million PBMCs were isolated. Per sample, no less than 5 micrograms of total RNA were extracted. This clonotype was obtained from a man younger than 45 in good health. The specimen sequenced was blood. The J gene is TRBJ2-4, the V gene TRBV20-1, with D perhaps TRBD1 (5 bases). The CDR3 coding sequence is TGCAGTGCTAGCGGCAGGGTCGGGAACATTCAGTACTTC. Its translation: CSASGRVGNIQYF.